The 20 T cell receptor beta chains below come from one sample, sequenced in a study of blood T cell repertoires in COVID-19. This table comes from immunoSEQ multiplex PCR, and its TCRdb copy is limited to in-frame clones, with some not included. Of approximately 240,000 clones listed, roughly nine tenths are singletons. The sequencing sample was made of PBMCs or T cells enriched from blood (not recorded which). Receptors were obtained from a woman aged 50 to 60 in a cohort exposed to, infected with or recovered from COVID-19 (not recorded which).

The rearrangement uses TRBV18 and TRBJ2-1, with 12 bases that match TRBD2. Losses at the gene ends were 3 bases for V and 0 bases for J; bases not matched to a gene: 6. The CDR3 has 18 residues. CDR1 is KGHSH and CDR2 is LQKENI in the germline V gene. The CDR3 DNA is TGTGCCAGCTCACCGGTACTAGCGGGGGGCGACTCCTACAATGAGCAGTTCTTC. It yields the protein CASSPVLAGGDSYNEQFF.

In its sample, this clone was seen a few times. For the CDR3, the DNA is TGTGCCAGCAGCCAGGTCACAGGGGGCGCCCTCACTAACTATGGCTACACCTTC. This translates into CASSQVTGGALTNYGYTF. The chain links TRBV3-1 (or the pseudogene TRBV3-2) to TRBJ1-2; TRBD1 agrees at 9 bases. This CDR3 has 18 residues. Losses at the gene ends were 3 bases for V and 0 bases for J; bases not matched to a gene: 11. Germline values: CDR1 LGHDT, CDR2 YNNKEL (reference sequence).

The chain recombines TRBV3-1 (or the pseudogene TRBV3-2) with TRBJ1-1; 11 nucleotides match TRBD1. CDR3 length equals 16 residues. V lost 1 base, J lost 7 bases, and 8 bases stayed unmatched. Germline V gene data show CDR1 as LGHDT and CDR2 as YNNKEL (reference sequence). The CDR3 loop is CASSQGRTGGAGEAFF. In nucleotides, the CDR3 is TGTGCCAGCAGCCAAGGTAGGACAGGGGGCGCAGGTGAAGCTTTCTTT.

J is TRBJ2-3 and V is TRBV7-3; 8 bases fit TRBD1. This CDR3 is 15 amino acids long. CDR1 is SGHTA and CDR2 is FQGTGA in the germline V gene. The J segment lost 0 bases and the V segment lost 5 bases, leaving 4 bases of the junction unmatched. CDR3 DNA: TGTGCCAGCAGCCCCCAGGGGGCTAGCACAGATACGCAGTATTTT. Amino acids: CASSPQGASTDTQYF.

The V call is TRBV5-6, the J call TRBJ1-6, with D unclear. The V end was cut by 5 bases, the J end by 5 bases, with 17 bases between. The CDR3 extends over 16 amino acids. The germline gives CDR1 SGHDT, CDR2 YYEEEE. In nucleotides, the CDR3 is TGTGCCAGCAGTTTACCGGGTTCAAAAAATAATTCACCCCTCCACTTT. Amino acids: CASSLPGSKNNSPLHF.

The chain is built from TRBV7-9 and TRBJ2-1; 7 bases map to TRBD1. The trim removed 6 bases at V and 0 bases at J, leaving 5 bases unmatched. The CDR3 extends over 15 amino acids. CDR1 and CDR2 (germline): SEHNR, FQNEAQ (reference sequence). The CDR3 region is CASRGTASSYNEQFF. CDR3 nucleotide sequence: TGTGCCAGCAGGGGGACAGCGAGCTCCTACAATGAGCAGTTCTTC.

This clone was picked up one time. This chain connects TRBV3-1 (or the pseudogene TRBV3-2) to TRBJ2-7; 7 bases match TRBD2. The V segment lost 1 base and the J segment 6 bases; nucleotides outside the gene matches: 3. CDR3 size: 13 residues. CDR1 is LGHDT and CDR2 is YNNKEL in the germline V gene (reference sequence). CDR3 amino acids: CASSQVQRGEQYF. The DNA for the CDR3 is TGTGCCAGCAGCCAAGTCCAGCGGGGCGAGCAGTACTTC.

This clone came up once. The chain is built from TRBV7-2 and TRBJ1-1; D remains ambiguous. The V end lost 0 bases, the J end lost 6 bases, and 2 bases lay between the germline ends. Germline lookup yields CDR1 SGHTA and CDR2 FQGNSA. The CDR3 contains 11 residues. The CDR3 protein is CASSLAAEAFF. The CDR3 DNA reads TGTGCCAGCAGCTTAGCCGCTGAAGCTTTCTTT.

CDR3: CASSEQGDQGYTF. The DNA for the CDR3 is TGTGCCAGCAGTGAACAGGGTGATCAGGGCTACACCTTC. The J gene is TRBJ1-2, the V gene TRBV25-1, with D possibly being TRBD1 (5 bases). CDR1 is MGHDK, CDR2 SYGVNS, per germline. The CDR3 sequence is 13 residues long. Trimming removed 2 bases at V and 8 bases at J, with 12 bases between.

The table lists this clone with a few counts. The V call is TRBV5-1, the J call TRBJ2-5; 9 positions match TRBD2. V trimming: 2 bases; J trimming: 5 bases; junction bases outside the gene matches: 10. The length of the CDR3 is 16 residues. CDR1 is SGHRS, CDR2 YFSETQ, per germline. Here the CDR3 DNA reads TGCGCCAGCAGCTTTCCAGGCCTAGCGGGGATGGAGACCCAGTACTTC. Its translation is CASSFPGLAGMETQYF.

CDR3 residues: CASSARDRRNTIYF. CDR3 nucleotides: TGTGCCAGCAGCGCCCGGGACAGGCGAAACACCATATATTTT. The rearrangement joins TRBV7-9 to TRBJ1-3; 8 nucleotides match TRBD1. V gave up 5 bases and J gave up 5 bases; unmatched junction bases: 5. Germline-derived CDR1 and CDR2 are SEHNR and FQNEAQ (reference sequence). The length of the CDR3 is 14 residues.

The J gene is TRBJ2-5, the V gene TRBV6-5; the D is unclear. V was trimmed by 10 bases and J by 2 bases, leaving 17 bases between them. Germline loops: CDR1 MNHEY, CDR2 SVGAGI. The CDR3 runs to 14 residues. As DNA, the CDR3 is TGTGCCATCCAGGTCCCCCGGCGTCAAGAGACCCAGTACTTC. Translated, it gives CAIQVPRRQETQYF.

The chain combines TRBV5-1 with TRBJ2-1; TRBD1 matches at 8 bases. Trimming cost V 2 bases and J 4 bases; bases outside gene matches: 2. Germline CDR1 and CDR2: SGHRS and YFSETQ. CDR3 size: 14 residues. For the CDR3, the DNA is TGCGCCAGCAGCTTCGGACAGGGATACAATGAGCAGTTCTTC. It translates to CASSFGQGYNEQFF.

This chain connects TRBV5-4 to TRBJ2-5, with D perhaps matching TRBD1 (5 bases). Germline V CDR1 and CDR2: SGHNT, YYREEE (reference sequence). This CDR3 is 13 amino acids long. V was shortened by 5 bases and J by 5 bases, with 13 bases between the two germline ends. CDR3 DNA sequence: TGTGCCAGCAGTTTTCAGGGTTGGGAGACCCAGTACTTC. Protein: CASSFQGWETQYF.

This clone was recorded only once. The chain combines TRBV9 with TRBJ1-6; D is perhaps TRBD1 (6 bases). The germline gives CDR1 SGDLS, CDR2 YYNGEE. This CDR3 is 13 amino acids long. The V and J ends lost 3 bases and 9 bases respectively, with 10 bases between them. CDR3 in DNA: TGTGCCAGCAGCGGCAGACAGGTTTCACCCCTCCACTTT. It translates to CASSGRQVSPLHF.

The CDR3 loop reads CASSPGQGKDEKLFF. The DNA for the CDR3 is TGCGCCAGCAGCCCGGGACAGGGAAAGGACGAAAAACTGTTTTTT. V and J are TRBV5-1 and TRBJ1-4, with 9 bases lining up with TRBD1. The CDR3 is 15 residues long. The V gene's germline CDR1 is SGHRS and CDR2 YFSETQ. V was clipped by 4 bases and J by 8 bases; unmatched bases: 9.

This clone was picked up a small number of times. The V and J genes are TRBV28 and TRBJ1-1; 8 nucleotides line up with TRBD1. Germline trimming cut 6 bases from V and 5 bases from J; bases unmatched to any gene: 11. Germline values: CDR1 MDHEN, CDR2 SYDVKM. The CDR3 runs 15 residues. CDR3 amino acids: CASSRLAGGGTEAFF. The CDR3 DNA follows: TGTGCCAGCAGCCGACTTGCAGGGGGCGGGACTGAAGCTTTCTTT.

The chain joins TRBV5-1 to TRBJ1-1, with D perhaps matching TRBD1 (5 bases). Germline-derived CDR1 and CDR2 are SGHRS and YFSETQ. V lost 5 bases to trimming and J lost 2 bases, with 19 bases between them. The CDR3 is made up of 16 amino acids. This chain's CDR3 is CASRQGGATGNTEAFF. For the CDR3, the DNA is TGCGCCAGCAGGCAAGGAGGGGCGACCGGCAACACTGAAGCTTTCTTT.

Only one count was recorded for this clone. The V gene is TRBV19, the J gene TRBJ1-2, with 11 bases fitting TRBD1. CDR3 length: 17 amino acids. Germline CDR1 reads LNHDA; CDR2 reads SQIVND (reference sequence). With 1 base clipped from V and 3 bases from J, the junction kept 7 bases outside the gene matches. This chain's CDR3 is CASSIVPGQGVDYGYTF. CDR3 in DNA: TGTGCCAGTAGTATAGTCCCGGGACAGGGGGTAGACTATGGCTACACCTTC.

V gene TRBV7-4 combines with J gene TRBJ2-1, with 9 bases lining up with TRBD2. This CDR3 is built from 17 residues. Germline V gene lookup returns CDR1 SGHVT and CDR2 SQSDAQ. V dropped 5 bases and J dropped 8; count of bases not matched to a gene: 16. The CDR3 region is CASSMSGGPEVFDEQFF. DNA for the CDR3: TGTGCCAGCAGCATGAGCGGGGGGCCGGAAGTATTCGATGAGCAGTTCTTC.